A single sample gave rise to the 25 T cell receptor beta chains below, sequenced in a study of T-cell reconstitution after alpha-beta-depleted transplantation in children. The TCRbeta library was prepared with unique molecular identifiers. From the PCR reads, TCRdb called clonotypes with MiXCR, one entry per CDR3 protein. The table records 350,000 to 500,000 distinct CDR3 sequences, 43% of them present only once. This specimen consisted of PBMCs, obtained before TCRalphabeta/CD19-depleted stem cell transplant. These TCRs come from a girl under 10 years old with aplastic anemia, due to receive a stem cell transplant.

The table lists this clonotype with a few counts. The V call is TRBV10-1, the J call TRBJ2-3; no clear D gene. Germline CDR1 reads WNHNN; CDR2 reads SYGVQD (reference sequence). The CDR3 loop spans 11 amino acids. V lost 8 bases to trimming and J lost 5 bases, with 8 bases between them. Written as DNA, the CDR3 is TGCGCCAGCGGCAACTTAGATACGCAGTATTTT. Its protein is CASGNLDTQYF.

The V call is TRBV7-2, the J call TRBJ2-5; the D gene is possibly TRBD2 (6 bases). Between the trimmed V and J ends, which lost 5 bases and 1 base, there was a span of 17 bases. The CDR3 totals 16 residues. The germline CDR1 and CDR2 sequences are SGHTA and FQGNSA. The CDR3 DNA sequence: TGTGCCAGCAGCCGGAGAGGACGGAGGGGCCAAGAGACCCAGTACTTC. This gives the protein CASSRRGRRGQETQYF.

The V gene is TRBV6-5, the J gene TRBJ2-4; possibly TRBD2 for D (5 bases). Germline CDR1 and CDR2: MNHEY and SVGAGI. This CDR3 has 13 amino acids. The V gene lost 0 bases and the J gene lost 6 bases, with 6 bases spanning the gap. The CDR3 reads CASSYSGRNIQYF. The DNA of the CDR3 is TGTGCCAGCAGTTACTCGGGGAGAAACATTCAGTACTTC.

The chain carries TRBV20-1 and TRBJ2-3, with a possible D match to TRBD2 (6 bases). Trimming stripped 1 base from V and 2 bases from J, with 10 bases between. Germline V gene sequence: CDR1 DFQATT, CDR2 SNEGSKA (reference sequence). The length of the CDR3 is 14 residues. CDR3 bases: TGCAGTGCTAGAGTCGGAGGGCCCACAGATACGCAGTATTTT. It yields the protein CSARVGGPTDTQYF.

This clonotype appeared many times. The chain employs TRBV20-1 and TRBJ2-1; the match to TRBD2 covers 8 bases. The CDR3 contains 16 residues. V dropped 5 bases and J dropped 0; count of bases not matched to a gene: 9. Looked up from germline, CDR1 is DFQATT and CDR2 is SNEGSKA (reference sequence). CDR3: CSARKLAGNSYNEQFF. CDR3 DNA: TGCAGTGCTCGAAAGTTAGCGGGAAACTCCTACAATGAGCAGTTCTTC.

This clonotype was counted at least ten times. The rearrangement links TRBV29-1 to TRBJ1-1; 7 bases are a match to TRBD1. J was trimmed by 1 base and V by 4 bases; bases with no gene match: 0. CDR3 length: 12 amino acids. Germline assignment: CDR1 SQVTM and CDR2 ANQGSEA. CDR3 sequence (DNA): TGCAGCGTTGGGACAGGGAACACTGAAGCTTTCTTT. This codes for CSVGTGNTEAFF.

The table lists this clonotype with many counts. The chain couples TRBV20-1 to TRBJ1-6, with 8 bases fitting TRBD1. The V gene's germline CDR1 is DFQATT and CDR2 SNEGSKA (reference sequence). V dropped 3 bases and J dropped 3; count of bases not matched to a gene: 10. The CDR3 consists of 17 residues. CDR3: CSARDSTGDFYNSPLHF. In nucleotides, the CDR3 is TGCAGTGCTAGGGACTCGACAGGGGACTTCTATAATTCACCCCTCCACTTT.

CDR3 DNA: TGTGCCAGCAGTTCGGGACCTGTGGATGAGCAGTTCTTC. Amino acids: CASSSGPVDEQFF. This sequence joins TRBV27 and TRBJ2-1; D might be TRBD1 or TRBD2, each matching 5 bases. Trimming cost V 4 bases and J 8 bases, with 12 bases left between them. Germline CDR1 is MNHEY and CDR2 is SMNVEV (reference sequence). CDR3 length: 13 residues.

This clonotype was picked up a small number of times. This chain connects TRBV20-1 to TRBJ2-5, with D uncertain. Germline loops: CDR1 DFQATT, CDR2 SNEGSKA (reference sequence). The CDR3 is made up of 13 amino acids. V was clipped by 5 bases and J by 2 bases, with 12 bases between them. In DNA form, the CDR3 reads TGCAGTGCTGGGCCCCGTCTACAAGAGACCCAGTACTTC. It yields the protein CSAGPRLQETQYF.

The chain is built from TRBV4-2 and TRBJ2-1; tentative D call: TRBD2 (5 bases). V lost 5 bases and J lost 0, with 11 bases in between. Germline V gene sequence: CDR1 LGHNA, CDR2 YNFKEQ. This CDR3 region has 15 residues. DNA for the CDR3: TGTGCCAGCAGCGAAAGCGAGGGCTCCTACAATGAGCAGTTCTTC. This gives the protein CASSESEGSYNEQFF.

V and J are TRBV6-5 and TRBJ2-2; D uncertain. This CDR3 is built from 13 residues. Trimming took off 7 bases at V and 2 bases at J, with 8 bases between the two ends. Germline lookup yields CDR1 MNHEY and CDR2 SVGAGI. CDR3 nucleotide sequence: TGTGCCAGCAAGTTAGCCAACACCGGGGAGCTGTTTTTT. Translating it yields CASKLANTGELFF.

The chain joins TRBV5-5 to TRBJ1-4; a possible D gene is TRBD1 (5 bases). Trimming removed 2 bases from V and 7 bases from J, with 12 bases in between. The CDR3 runs 14 residues. Per germline, CDR1 SGHKS and CDR2 YYEKEE (reference sequence). The CDR3 DNA follows: TGTGCCAGCAGCTTACGACATGGGGGTGAAAAACTGTTTTTT. This translates into CASSLRHGGEKLFF.

The rearrangement links TRBV5-1 to TRBJ2-5; 11 bases are shared with TRBD2. With 4 bases clipped from V and 4 bases from J, the junction kept 6 bases outside the gene matches. CDR3 length equals 15 residues. The V gene's germline CDR1 is SGHRS and CDR2 YFSETQ. CDR3 sequence: CASSGGLAAPETQYF. The CDR3, as DNA: TGCGCCAGCAGCGGGGGACTAGCGGCTCCAGAGACCCAGTACTTC.

The CDR3 reads CSVPAPGGAGGYTF. As DNA, the CDR3 is TGCAGCGTTCCAGCCCCAGGGGGCGCAGGAGGCTACACCTTC. The chain links TRBV29-1 to TRBJ1-2; TRBD1 agrees at 8 bases. Losses at the gene ends were 5 bases for V and 8 bases for J; bases not matched to a gene: 13. The germline V gene encodes CDR1 SQVTM and CDR2 ANQGSEA. This CDR3 is built from 14 residues.

The chain recombines TRBV7-9 with TRBJ1-2; D gene unclear. The germline V and J ends were trimmed by 5 bases and 8 bases, with 18 bases remaining between them. This CDR3 region has 14 residues. Germline V gene data show CDR1 as SEHNR and CDR2 as FQNEAQ (reference sequence). CDR3 nucleotide sequence: TGTGCCAGCAGCACCTCCCGCGAGGGATGGGGCTACACCTTC. Translated: CASSTSREGWGYTF.

This clonotype occurred many times. V usage is TRBV12-3 or TRBV12-4 and J usage is TRBJ2-1; the match to TRBD2 covers 8 bases. The CDR3 loop spans 15 amino acids. The ends lost 5 bases at V and 1 base at J; junction bases unmatched: 4. The CDR3 loop reads CASSHSGTSYNEQFF. DNA for the CDR3: TGTGCCAGCAGTCATAGCGGGACTTCCTACAATGAGCAGTTCTTC.

This clonotype was observed many times. The V gene is TRBV3-1, the J gene TRBJ1-4; D is unclear. Germline V gene data show CDR1 as LGHDT and CDR2 as YNNKEL (reference sequence). Deletions cut 4 bases from V and 4 bases from J, with 10 bases between. There are 14 residues in the CDR3. The CDR3 is CASSLYRDNEKLFF. In DNA, the CDR3 is TGTGCCAGCAGCCTGTATCGAGATAATGAAAAACTGTTTTTT.

The J gene is TRBJ2-7, the V gene TRBV29-1; 9 bases agree with TRBD1. V gave up 5 bases and J gave up 4 bases; unmatched junction bases: 9. Germline CDR1 and CDR2: SQVTM and ANQGSEA. The CDR3 has 14 residues. This CDR3 reads CSVLDRGEGYEQYF. In nucleotides, the CDR3 is TGCAGCGTTCTGGACAGGGGCGAGGGGTACGAGCAGTACTTC.

V usage is TRBV2 and J usage is TRBJ2-1; D might be TRBD1 or TRBD2, each matching 6 bases. Between the trimmed V and J ends, which lost 3 bases and 7 bases, there was a span of 13 bases. Germline V gene sequence: CDR1 SNHLY, CDR2 FYNNEI. This CDR3 comprises 14 residues. CDR3 protein: CASSDPGAGNEQFF. The CDR3 DNA is TGTGCCAGCAGTGATCCGGGGGCTGGGAATGAGCAGTTCTTC.

This clonotype has only a few counts. This chain uses TRBV19 with TRBJ2-2; tentatively, D is TRBD1 (5 bases). The ends were cut back, 7 bases at V and 5 bases at J, with 20 bases in the middle. Per germline, CDR1 LNHDA and CDR2 SQIVND (reference sequence). The CDR3 covers 16 residues. Here the CDR3 DNA reads TGTGCCAGTAAGAACGACAGAAGGCTTACGACCGGGGAGCTGTTTTTT. It translates to CASKNDRRLTTGELFF.

The J gene is TRBJ1-3, the V gene TRBV18; D gene ambiguous. Trimming stripped 2 bases from V and 0 bases from J, with 8 bases between. The CDR3 is made up of 15 amino acids. Per the germline V gene, CDR1 is KGHSH and CDR2 is LQKENI. This CDR3 reads CASSPVAGSGNTIYF. In DNA form, the CDR3 reads TGTGCCAGCTCACCAGTAGCAGGCTCTGGAAACACCATATATTTT.

The chain recombines TRBV20-1 with TRBJ1-3; no clear D. Germline loops: CDR1 DFQATT, CDR2 SNEGSKA (reference sequence). The length of the CDR3 is 11 residues. Trimming left V 6 bases short and J 8 bases short, with 11 bases between. CDR3: CSAASGDTIYF. As DNA, the CDR3 is TGCAGTGCAGCCAGTGGGGACACCATATATTTT.

This clonotype was picked up many times. CDR3 amino acids: CASSLDKAGRGYEQYF. The CDR3, as DNA: TGCGCCAGCAGCTTGGATAAAGCCGGGAGAGGGTACGAGCAGTACTTC. The chain recombines TRBV5-1 with TRBJ2-7, with D maybe TRBD2 (6 bases). This CDR3 region has 16 residues. The germline V gene has CDR1 SGHRS and CDR2 YFSETQ. Trimming pared 0 bases from V and 4 bases from J, leaving 17 bases between.

The CDR3 DNA sequence: TGTGCCAGCAGGGACATGACTAATGAAAAACTGTTTTTT. Translated, it gives CASRDMTNEKLFF. This chain links TRBV7-6 with TRBJ1-4; possibly TRBD1 for D (5 bases). CDR1 SGHVS and CDR2 FNYEAQ come from the germline V gene. The CDR3 loop spans 13 amino acids. Trimming stripped 6 bases from V and 2 bases from J, with 7 bases between. Full variable domain (rest looked up from reference TRBV7-6 and TRBJ1-4): GAGVSQSPRYKVTKRGQDVALRCDPISGHVSLYWYRQALGQGPEFLTYFNYEAQQDKSGLPNDRFSAERPEGSISTLTIQRTEQRDSAMYRCASRDMTNEKLFFGSGTQLSVL.

This chain links TRBV7-9 with TRBJ2-3, with D perhaps matching TRBD2 (5 bases). The ends were cut back, 8 bases at V and 4 bases at J, with 19 bases in the middle. CDR3 size: 15 residues. CDR1 and CDR2 from the germline V gene are SEHNR and FQNEAQ (reference sequence). The CDR3 sequence: CASPDLEGGSDTQYF. The CDR3 coding sequence is TGTGCCAGCCCCGACTTAGAAGGAGGTTCAGATACGCAGTATTTT.